Sequencing of this T cell receptor beta chain was carried out in a study of cytomegalovirus exposure and HLA in healthy donors. Regarding the study as a whole: Later on, an analysis tied 15,000 or so TCR beta sequences to HLA alleles at 0.05 false discovery rate. Within an earlier analysis, most TCR beta V segments proved productive either about 90% or about 30% of the time.

The PCR was carried out with 60 Vbeta primers and 13 Jbeta primers. Assay used: immunoSEQ multiplex PCR; TCRdb lists only in-frame clones, some missing. This listing includes fewer than 85,000 clones. On this clone itself: Its antigen remains unknown.

V lost 1 base and J lost 7; bases outside the gene matches: 5. CDR1 and CDR2 from the germline V gene are SEHNR and FQNEAQ (reference sequence). The CDR3 is 14 amino acids. This chain connects TRBV7-9 to TRBJ1-2; TRBD1 agrees at 8 bases. This TCR was sampled from a woman between 40 and 55 years old in good health and CMV-seropositive. The material sequenced was PBMCs. DNA of the CDR3: TGTGCCAGCAGCTTAGGTGGGACAGGCTCTGGCTACACCTTC. Translating gives CASSLGGTGSGYTF.